A selection of T cell receptor beta chains follows, all from one sample in a study of T cell repertoires in cytomegalovirus infection. What these receptors recognize is not known. Each CDR3 protein is one row after TCRdb ran MiXCR on the reads. The sample gives hundreds of thousands of distinct CDR3 sequences, around 32% of which show up once; over 12% is in the top ten. Sequenced material: cultured CD8+ T cells from PBMCs, taken from culture after CMV antigen stimulation. Receptors originate from a human donor in good health (CMV status not recorded). Some clones in this sample may be carry-over from other donors' samples. Both conserved end residues are part of each CDR3. A D gene is named only where the DNA matches it firmly. Size tells how often a clone was seen (once, few, many) or the class of an expanded clone, and some rows leave it out.

D	V	size	J	DNA	CDR3
TRBD1	TRBV18	.	TRBJ2-7	TGTGTCAGCTCACCAGGGACAGGGGTATACGACGAGCAGTACTTC	CVSSPGTGVYDEQYF
.	TRBV28	.	TRBJ1-1	TGTGCCAGCAGTTTAGGGGCCGGGGCCACTGAAGCTTTCTTT	CASSLGAGATEAFF
.	TRBV4-1	many	TRBJ2-7	TGCGCCAGCAGCCAAGGCAGGGGATCCTACGAGCAGTACTTC	CASSQGRGSYEQYF
TRBD2	TRBV27	few	TRBJ2-5	TGTGCCAGCAGTCCCCCACTAGCGGGGGGCCGGGAGACCCAGTACTTC	CASSPPLAGGRETQYF
.	TRBV4-1	.	TRBJ2-3	TGCGCCAGCAGCCAAGCCGGCTCGCTTGGACCAGATACGCAGTATTTT	CASSQAGSLGPDTQYF
.	TRBV6-2/TRBV6-3	many	TRBJ2-1	TGTGCCAGCAGTTACGGAGGGCCCAATGAGCAGTTCTTC	CASSYGGPNEQFF
.	TRBV10-3	.	TRBJ1-1	TGTGCCATCAGTGGGGCTTTGGAGACCCAAGGGATAACTGAAGCTTTCTTT	CAISGALETQGITEAFF
.	TRBV6-1	.	TRBJ2-1	TGTGCCAGCATCGATACAGGGGGGGGTAATGAGCAGTTCTTC	CASIDTGGGNEQFF
.	TRBV19	.	TRBJ1-1	TGTGCCAGTAGTATTTGGCCTGGGGGGAACACTGAAGCTTTCTTT	CASSIWPGGNTEAFF
TRBD2	TRBV6-6	.	TRBJ2-7	TGTGCCAGCAGTCCTTCTAGCGGGGGGCCATCCTACGAGCAGTACTTC	CASSPSSGGPSYEQYF
TRBD2	TRBV19	.	TRBJ2-1	TGTGCCAGTAGTCTGTCCAGCGGGGGGGTGAGTGAGCAGTTCTTC	CASSLSSGGVSEQFF
TRBD1	TRBV12-3/TRBV12-4	few	TRBJ2-1	TGTGCCAGCAGTTTCTTACAGGGGATCAATGAGCAGTTCTTC	CASSFLQGINEQFF